A selection of T cell receptor beta chains follows, all from one sample in a study of PD-L1 blockade in urothelial cancer. Sequencing was performed with immunoSEQ multiplex PCR; in TCRdb, only in-frame clones are kept and a portion is missing. There are over 100,000 clones in the sample; 91% occur only once, and approximately 3.8% lies in the top ten. The specimen was PBMCs, collected around atezolizumab (anti-PD-L1) treatment. These TCRs come from a man aged 60 to 69 with urothelial cancer. Both conserved end residues are part of each CDR3. A D gene is named only where the DNA matches it firmly. For some rows the clone size is stated as once, few or many, or as a class when expanded; others skip it.

V gene	clone size	D gene	J gene	CDR3 DNA	CDR3 protein
TRBV2	.	TRBD2	TRBJ2-1	TGTGCCAGCCTTCCCCTCTCCTCATCCGGGACTAGCGGGGACGAGCAGTTCTTC	CASLPLSSSGTSGDEQFF
TRBV5-5	.	.	TRBJ2-7	TGTGCCAGCAGCGGGCTGGCCTACGAGCAGTACTTC	CASSGLAYEQYF
TRBV6-1	.	TRBD1	TRBJ1-1	TGTGCCAGCAGTCAGGTTGGGACAGAGAACACTGAAGCTTTCTTT	CASSQVGTENTEAFF
TRBV7-7	.	.	TRBJ2-5	TGTGCCAGCAGCTCCCGCGGGGTCGAGACCCAGTACTTC	CASSSRGVETQYF
TRBV30	.	.	TRBJ1-3	TGTGCCTTGGACATCGAATCTGGAAACACCATATATTTT	CALDIESGNTIYF
TRBV9	once	.	TRBJ2-1	TGTGCCAGCAGCGAACTAGATCTCTACAATGAGCAGTTCTTC	CASSELDLYNEQFF
TRBV6-5	.	.	TRBJ1-2	TGTGCCAGCAGTTACATCGGGGAGGCGGATGGCTACACCTTC	CASSYIGEADGYTF
TRBV28	once	TRBD2	TRBJ2-5	TGTGCCAGCAGTTTATTGTCTAGCGGGATGGCCGGGACCCAGTACTTC	CASSLLSSGMAGTQYF
TRBV6-1	.	.	TRBJ2-7	TGTGCCAGCAGGGGAGGGACAGGCTACGAGCAGTACTTC	CASRGGTGYEQYF
TRBV29-1	.	TRBD2	TRBJ2-5	TGCAGCGTTGGTGCGGGAGCGGAGACCCAGTACTTC	CSVGAGAETQYF
TRBV5-1	once	TRBD2	TRBJ2-1	TGCGCCAGCAGCACCGGGACTACCTTCAATGAGCAGTTCTTC	CASSTGTTFNEQFF
TRBV5-1	.	.	TRBJ1-4	TGCGCCAGCAGCTTGGGCCCCCGGGCAGGGGATCAGGAAAAACTGTTTTTT	CASSLGPRAGDQEKLFF
TRBV6-1	.	TRBD1	TRBJ1-1	TGTGCCAGCAGCATGGACAGGGGTCTTAACACTGAAGCTTTCTTT	CASSMDRGLNTEAFF
TRBV7-9	.	.	TRBJ1-2	TGTGCCAGCAGCCCAGCACCCGCAGGGCTCTCTAACTATGGCTACACCTTC	CASSPAPAGLSNYGYTF
TRBV28	.	.	TRBJ1-1	TGTGCCAGCAGTTTGCTAGGCAACACTGAAGCTTTCTTT	CASSLLGNTEAFF
TRBV19	.	TRBD2	TRBJ2-7	TGTGCCAGTAGTCCGTCTAGCGGGAGCTCCTACGAGCAGTACTTC	CASSPSSGSSYEQYF
TRBV18	.	TRBD1	TRBJ1-5	TGTGCCAGCTCACCAGGGACAGGGGGGGATCAGCCCCAGCATTTT	CASSPGTGGDQPQHF
TRBV2	once	TRBD1	TRBJ2-7	TGTGCCAGCAGTGAGGACAGGGTAGGAGGAGAGCAGTACTTC	CASSEDRVGGEQYF
TRBV28	.	.	TRBJ1-2	TGTGCCAGCCGATCAAACAGACCGGCGGGTTATGGCTACACCTTC	CASRSNRPAGYGYTF
TRBV28	.	TRBD1	TRBJ2-7	TGTGCCAGCAGAATTACAGGGGCCTACGAGCAGTACTTC	CASRITGAYEQYF
TRBV4-1	.	.	TRBJ2-7	TGCGCCAGCAGCCAAGATTGGGGGGGCTTAGCCTACGAGCAGTACTTC	CASSQDWGGLAYEQYF
TRBV20-1	.	.	TRBJ2-5	TGCAGTGCTAGTTCATCGGACTCCCAGTACTTC	CSASSSDSQYF
TRBV27	.	TRBD2	TRBJ2-1	TGTGCCAGCAGTAAAGGGGCATTGCGGGGGAAAAACTACAATGAGCAGTTCTTC	CASSKGALRGKNYNEQFF
TRBV7-2	.	.	TRBJ2-7	TGTGCCAGCAGCGTTTCCCCCGGGGCCTACGAGCAGTACTTC	CASSVSPGAYEQYF
TRBV9	.	.	TRBJ2-2	TGTGCCAGCAGCGGAGACACCGGGGAGCTGTTTTTT	CASSGDTGELFF
TRBV11-3	.	.	TRBJ2-3	TGTGCCAGCAGCCCAGGCACAGATACGCAGTATTTT	CASSPGTDTQYF
TRBV6-1	.	.	TRBJ2-5	TGTGCCAGCATTCCGGGTGGGGGGCAAGAGACCCAGTACTTC	CASIPGGGQETQYF
TRBV2	few	.	TRBJ2-5	TGTGCCAGCAGTAGTAGCATCCAGTACTTC	CASSSSIQYF
TRBV5-1	once	.	TRBJ2-3	TGCGCCAGCAGCTCAGGGGCCCCAGATACGCAGTATTTT	CASSSGAPDTQYF
TRBV15	.	.	TRBJ2-3	TGTGCCACCAGCAGAGATAAAGTCCCGAGATCTAGCACAGATACGCAGTATTTT	CATSRDKVPRSSTDTQYF
TRBV6-1	.	TRBD2	TRBJ2-7	TGTGCCAGCAGTGGGGCTGGGGGGGAATCCTACGAGCAGTACTTC	CASSGAGGESYEQYF
TRBV5-4	few	.	TRBJ2-1	TGTGCCAGCAGCTTGGACAACAATGAGCAGTTCTTC	CASSLDNNEQFF
TRBV5-6	.	TRBD2	TRBJ2-3	TGTGCCAGCAGCGCAAGACTAGCGGGAGGCGACCGAGATACGCAGTATTTT	CASSARLAGGDRDTQYF
TRBV6-1	.	.	TRBJ1-3	TGTGCCAGCAGTATACATAGCCTCTCTGGAAACACCATATATTTT	CASSIHSLSGNTIYF
TRBV6-5	.	.	TRBJ1-2	TGTGCCAGCAGTTTCGGACTGCGAGCTAACTATGGCTACACCTTC	CASSFGLRANYGYTF
TRBV5-4	.	.	TRBJ2-7	TGTGCCAGCAGCTTGGTAGGGTCGGGAGACTTCTACGAGCAGTACTTC	CASSLVGSGDFYEQYF
TRBV11-2	.	.	TRBJ1-1	TGTGCCAGCAGCCCCCGGCGATTGCAGGGGAGGGTCAGCACTGAAGCTTTCTTT	CASSPRRLQGRVSTEAFF
TRBV5-5	.	.	TRBJ1-5	TGTGCAACGGGGGAAGCTAATCAGCCCCAGCATTTT	CATGEANQPQHF
TRBV19	.	.	TRBJ1-1	TGTGCCAGTAGTATAGGAGATTTTTACACTGAAGCTTTCTTT	CASSIGDFYTEAFF
TRBV7-3	.	TRBD1	TRBJ1-5	TGTGCCAGCAGCCCCCGGGGCAGGGGGAATCAGCCCCAGCATTTT	CASSPRGRGNQPQHF
TRBV11-2	once	.	TRBJ2-1	TGTGCCAGCAGCTTCGGGGTTGAATACAATGAGCAGTTCTTC	CASSFGVEYNEQFF
TRBV28	.	TRBD2	TRBJ2-7	TGTGCCAGCAGCCCCGGACTAGCGGCATCTAACGAGCAGTACTTC	CASSPGLAASNEQYF
TRBV15	.	TRBD1	TRBJ1-5	TGTGCCACCAGCAGGGGACAGGGCTTACAGCCCCAGCATTTT	CATSRGQGLQPQHF
TRBV28	.	.	TRBJ1-2	TGTGCCAGCAGGGCTACAGGGCGGATTCTCTATGGCTACACCTTC	CASRATGRILYGYTF
TRBV10-1	.	TRBD2	TRBJ2-7	TGCGCCAACAGGACTAGCGGGATGGAGGCCTACGAGCAGTACTTC	CANRTSGMEAYEQYF
TRBV10-2	.	.	TRBJ1-1	TGCGCCAGCAGGGGGCAGGCCTTAATGAACACTGAAGCTTTCTTT	CASRGQALMNTEAFF
TRBV2	.	TRBD2	TRBJ2-1	TGTGCCAGCAGCCCCAGCGGGAACTCCTACAATGAGCAGTTCTTC	CASSPSGNSYNEQFF
TRBV7-6	.	.	TRBJ2-5	TGTGCCAGCAGCTTATTAGGGGGGGGAGAGACCCAGTACTTC	CASSLLGGGETQYF
TRBV9	.	.	TRBJ2-3	TGTGCCAGCAGCGCGGACAGTTGGGATACGCAGTATTTT	CASSADSWDTQYF
TRBV5-1	.	TRBD1	TRBJ2-5	TGCGCCAGCAGCCCCGTCGGGACAGGGGAAGAGACCCAGTACTTC	CASSPVGTGEETQYF
TRBV5-4	.	TRBD1	TRBJ2-1	TGTGCCAGCAGCGCCGGGACAGGGAGGGGAAATGAGCAGTTCTTC	CASSAGTGRGNEQFF
TRBV2	.	TRBD1	TRBJ2-3	TGTGCCAGCAGTGGGCAGGGACAGGGGACAGATACGCAGTATTTT	CASSGQGQGTDTQYF
TRBV29-1	.	TRBD2	TRBJ2-1	TGCAGCGGGCTAGCGGAAGTTTACAATGAGCAGTTCTTC	CSGLAEVYNEQFF
TRBV6-4	once	.	TRBJ2-1	TGTGCCAGCAGTAAACAGATAAACGCAGGCAATGAGCAGTTCTTC	CASSKQINAGNEQFF
TRBV7-8	.	TRBD1	TRBJ1-5	TGTGCCAGCAGCTCCCGGGACAGAAATCAGCCCCAGCATTTT	CASSSRDRNQPQHF
TRBV4-2	.	.	TRBJ2-5	TGTGCCAGCAGCCAAGGACTAGTGCAAGAGACCCAGTACTTC	CASSQGLVQETQYF
TRBV7-2	.	TRBD2	TRBJ2-2	TGTGCCAGCAGCTTTACTTTGGGCCCCAGCGGGGTACGGTTCGGGGAGCTGTTTTTT	CASSFTLGPSGVRFGELFF
TRBV9	few	.	TRBJ2-1	TGTGCCAGCAACCCCGCGGGGATCACCTACAATGAGCAGTTCTTC	CASNPAGITYNEQFF
TRBV6-5	.	.	TRBJ1-1	TGTGCCAGCGGAAGGACAGATAAAGCTTTCTTT	CASGRTDKAFF
TRBV30	.	.	TRBJ2-5	TGTGCCTGGAGTGACTCCGCATTGCGGGAGACCCAGTACTTC	CAWSDSALRETQYF